This T cell receptor (beta chain) was recorded in a study of blood T cells in healthy people across ages. Each sample gave at least 6 million isolated PBMCs. Samples each had at least 5.5 micrograms of total RNA extracted. Study-level points and caveats: Naive CD4+ cells and diversity were both higher in long-lived donors than in aged donors.

V lost 5 bases and J lost 2, with 11 bases in between. The CDR3 loop spans 13 amino acids. Germline CDR1 and CDR2: DFQATT and SNEGSKA (reference sequence). The second PCR ran roughly 7 to 11 cycles with a sample-barcoded 5' primer and J-beta primers. A 12-random-nucleotide template-switch adaptor tagged each cDNA molecule. TCRdb re-derived calls from the 5' RACE reads in MiXCR, one entry per CDR3 protein. The data contain 700,000 or so distinct CDR3 sequences, about 20% of them singletons. Comments on this clonotype: Its antigen is unknown.

Source material: blood. The origin of this receptor is a man between 65 and 79 years old in good health. The gene calls are TRBV20-1 and TRBJ2-3; D might be TRBD1 or TRBD2, each matching 5 bases. The CDR3 nucleotides read TGCAGTGCTTGGGACGGTTTCACAGATACGCAGTATTTT. It yields the protein CSAWDGFTDTQYF.